The clone carrying this TCR beta chain was observed many times. Trimming stripped 1 base from V and 3 bases from J, with 14 bases between. CDR3 size: 16 residues. Germline CDR1 and CDR2: SGDLS and YYNGEE. The record originates from a study of CD8+CD57+ T cells in acquired aplastic anemia. Turning to the study itself: DNA from sorted CD4+ and CD8+ cells averaged roughly 3.2 ug.

The authors sequenced patients whose flow cytometry had shown CD8+CD57+ cell expansion. Every patient presented with severe acquired aplastic anemia. TCR beta VDJ and CDR3 profiles were obtained from a genomic DNA template. MiXCR, run by TCRdb on the reads, gives a single entry per CDR3 protein. In the table there are around 200,000 distinct CDR3 sequences, about 50% of which are singletons. Sequenced input: sorted CD4+, CD8+, or CD8+CD57+ T cells (not recorded which) from PBMCs. V usage is TRBV9 and J usage is TRBJ2-1; D is possibly TRBD1 or TRBD2 (5 bases each). This sequence was found in a human donor with aplastic anemia. The CDR3 bases are TGTGCCAGCAGCGTATTCGGGGACGCTATCTACAATGAGCAGTTCTTC. It translates to CASSVFGDAIYNEQFF.